One sample yielded the 20 T cell receptor beta chains listed below, sequenced in a study of CD8 T cells in Susac syndrome. When the RNA was reverse transcribed, random hexamers were used with an input of roughly 0.45 to 1 ug. From the immunoSEQ multiplex PCR reads, TCRdb called clonotypes with MiXCR, one entry per CDR3 protein. The repertoire includes under 200,000 distinct CDR3 sequences, approximately 94% of them detected once, and more than 0.095% sits in the top ten. The specimen sequenced was CD4+ T cells from PBMCs. Receptor source: a human donor with Susac syndrome.

Only a few counts were recorded for this clonotype. V usage is TRBV5-1 and J usage is TRBJ2-5; D gene ambiguous. Germline V gene data show CDR1 as SGHRS and CDR2 as YFSETQ. The CDR3 spans 12 residues. Trimming shortened V by 4 bases and J by 3 bases, and 7 bases separated the two germline ends. This CDR3 reads CASSQTEETQYF. The CDR3 DNA follows: TGCGCCAGCAGCCAGACGGAAGAGACCCAGTACTTC.

This rearrangement joins TRBV9 to TRBJ1-2; TRBD1 might be the D (5 bases). This CDR3 spans 13 amino acids. With 6 bases removed from V and 3 bases from J, the gap between germline ends came to 12 bases. The germline V gene encodes CDR1 SGDLS and CDR2 YYNGEE. The CDR3 nucleotides read TGTGCCAGCACCCAAGGGGTGGACTATGGCTACACCTTC. Protein product: CASTQGVDYGYTF.

This chain joins TRBV11-2 and TRBJ2-3, with TRBD2 matching over 9 bases. CDR3 length equals 17 residues. After removal of 2 bases from V and 6 bases from J, the junction contained 12 bases not matched to a gene. Germline values: CDR1 SGHAT, CDR2 FQNNGV. CDR3 coding DNA: TGTGCCAGCAGCTTATTTGGGCGGGGGGGCCTACTCGATACGCAGTATTTT. Translating gives CASSLFGRGGLLDTQYF.

This chain joins TRBV19 and TRBJ1-6; D not certain. V was pared by 6 bases and J by 8 bases, with 17 bases between. The CDR3 consists of 15 residues. Looked up from germline, CDR1 is LNHDA and CDR2 is SQIVND (reference sequence). CDR3 in DNA: TGTGCCAGTAGCGTGACCCCGGACGAGGATTCACCCCTCCACTTT. This sequence encodes CASSVTPDEDSPLHF. Supplemented by reference TRBV19 and TRBJ1-6, the full variable domain reads DGGITQSPKYLFRKEGQNVTLSCEQNLNHDAMYWYRQDPGQGLRLIYYSQIVNDFQKGDIAEGYSVSREKKESFPLTVTSAQKNPTAFYLCASSVTPDEDSPLHFGNGTRLTVT.

This chain uses TRBV5-4 with TRBJ2-2; 14 bases are shared with TRBD2. V trimming: 8 bases; J trimming: 0 bases; junction bases outside the gene matches: 3. Germline V gives CDR1 SGHNT, CDR2 YYREEE (reference sequence). The CDR3 runs to 16 residues. Written as DNA, the CDR3 is TGTGCCAGTCGACTAGCGGGGGGGGCGAACACCGGGGAGCTGTTTTTT. It codes for CASRLAGGANTGELFF. The variable domain in full, with the rest retrieved from reference TRBV5-4 and TRBJ2-2, is ETGVTQSPTHLIKTRGQQVTLRCSSQSGHNTVSWYQQALGQGPQFIFQYYREEENGRGNFPPRFSGLQFPNYSSELNVNALELDDSALYLCASRLAGGANTGELFFGEGSRLTVL.

The V gene is TRBV20-1, the J gene TRBJ2-7, with 7 bases that match TRBD1. From germline, CDR1 is DFQATT and CDR2 SNEGSKA (reference sequence). This CDR3 is built from 18 residues. With 7 bases clipped from V and 0 bases from J, the junction kept 21 bases outside the gene matches. This CDR3 is CSVVSSQLPGQSSYEQYF. DNA of the CDR3: TGCAGTGTCGTTTCATCCCAGCTACCGGGACAGAGCTCCTACGAGCAGTACTTC.

J is TRBJ2-2 and V is TRBV20-1; 15 nucleotides match TRBD2. CDR3 length: 17 residues. Looked up from germline, CDR1 is DFQATT and CDR2 is SNEGSKA (reference sequence). Trimming cost V 4 bases and J 1 base; bases outside gene matches: 4. CDR3 in amino acids: CSATGLAGGKNTGELFF. Here the CDR3 DNA reads TGCAGTGCTACTGGACTAGCGGGGGGGAAGAACACCGGGGAGCTGTTTTTT.

The rearrangement joins TRBV7-2 to TRBJ2-1, with 8 bases identical to TRBD2. In germline, CDR1 is SGHTA, CDR2 FQGNSA. V trimming: 1 base; J trimming: 3 bases; junction bases outside the gene matches: 8. The CDR3 is made up of 17 amino acids. CDR3 region: CASSLVGGLAGYNEQFF. The CDR3 DNA reads as TGTGCCAGCAGCTTAGTGGGCGGACTAGCTGGCTACAATGAGCAGTTCTTC.

The rearrangement links TRBV4-1 to TRBJ2-7; no clear D. The CDR3 covers 13 residues. Trimming cost V 1 base and J 0 bases, with 4 bases left between them. Germline values: CDR1 MGHRA, CDR2 YSYEKL. This chain's CDR3 is CASSQGTSYEQYF. The CDR3 region has the DNA TGCGCCAGCAGCCAAGGCACCTCCTACGAGCAGTACTTC.

The genes are TRBV6-2 or TRBV6-3 and TRBJ2-7; tentatively, D is TRBD1 (5 bases). Germline assignment: CDR1 MNHEY and CDR2 SVGEGT. V was trimmed by 0 bases and J by 2 bases, leaving 8 bases between them. The CDR3 is made up of 14 amino acids. The CDR3 protein is CASSYSQETYEQYF. In DNA, the CDR3 is TGTGCCAGCAGTTACTCACAGGAGACCTACGAGCAGTACTTC.

The chain carries TRBV25-1 and TRBJ2-5; 12 bases are a match to TRBD2. Trimming removed 4 bases from V and 2 bases from J; junction bases left unmatched: 5. The CDR3 covers 16 residues. The germline V gene has CDR1 MGHDK and CDR2 SYGVNS. The CDR3 protein is CASSVSLAGGQETQYF. CDR3 sequence (DNA): TGTGCCAGCAGTGTGTCCCTAGCGGGGGGGCAAGAGACCCAGTACTTC.

This clonotype occurred once. This chain uses TRBV29-1 with TRBJ1-2, with TRBD1 identical over 9 bases. The CDR3 is made up of 14 amino acids. Losses at the gene ends were 3 bases for V and 4 bases for J; bases not matched to a gene: 6. Germline CDR1 SQVTM, CDR2 ANQGSEA. The CDR3 loop is CSVESDRGSYGYTF. CDR3 DNA: TGCAGCGTTGAGTCCGACAGGGGGTCCTATGGCTACACCTTC.

The rearrangement uses TRBV9 and TRBJ2-7; D possibly corresponds to TRBD1 (5 bases). Germline assignment: CDR1 SGDLS and CDR2 YYNGEE. Trimming stripped 8 bases from V and 0 bases from J, with 12 bases between. The length of the CDR3 is 13 residues. The CDR3 loop is CASAPDSSYEQYF. For the CDR3, the DNA is TGTGCCAGTGCTCCTGACAGCTCCTACGAGCAGTACTTC.

This rearrangement joins TRBV6-1 to TRBJ2-6, with 10 bases identical to TRBD1. Trimming took 5 bases from V and 0 from J; bases not matched to a gene: 7. The germline CDR1 and CDR2 sequences are MNHNS and SASEGT. The CDR3 is made up of 18 amino acids. The CDR3 protein is CASSRRQGALSGANVLTF. The CDR3 DNA reads as TGTGCCAGCAGTAGACGACAGGGGGCCCTCTCTGGGGCCAACGTCCTGACTTTC.

This clonotype was seen only once. The rearrangement links TRBV5-1 to TRBJ2-1; D is tentatively TRBD1 or TRBD2 (7 bases each). Trimming cost V 4 bases and J 9 bases, with 26 bases left between them. Germline assignment: CDR1 SGHRS and CDR2 YFSETQ. This CDR3 comprises 17 residues. In nucleotides, the CDR3 is TGCGCCAGCAGCCCGGCGACAGGGAGGGAGGCTAGGGTTGAGCAGTTCTTC. It translates to CASSPATGREARVEQFF.

The V gene is TRBV20-1, the J gene TRBJ1-1; possible D gene TRBD1, 5 bases. This CDR3 is built from 12 residues. Trimming removed 6 bases at V and 1 base at J, with 9 bases between. The V gene's germline CDR1 is DFQATT and CDR2 SNEGSKA (reference sequence). CDR3 bases: TGCAGTGCGAGCGACAGGAACACTGAAGCTTTCTTT. Amino acids: CSASDRNTEAFF.

The chain carries TRBV12-3 or TRBV12-4 and TRBJ1-4, with D possibly being TRBD1 (5 bases). V lost 6 bases, J lost 4 bases, and 12 bases lay in between. The CDR3 is 14 amino acids. CDR3 DNA sequence: TGTGCCAGCAGAGAATCAGGGCTTAATGAAAAACTGTTTTTT. It specifies CASRESGLNEKLFF.

The chain recombines TRBV18 with TRBJ2-7, with a tentative D call TRBD1 (6 bases). Germline lookup yields CDR1 KGHSH and CDR2 LQKENI. This CDR3 is 13 amino acids long. Trimming removed 3 bases from V and 5 bases from J, with 11 bases in between. CDR3 protein: CASSPLGADEQYF. The CDR3 DNA reads TGTGCCAGCTCACCCTTGGGGGCTGACGAGCAGTACTTC.

The chain is built from TRBV12-3 or TRBV12-4 and TRBJ2-7; D uncertain. The V end was cut by 6 bases, the J end by 3 bases, with 9 bases between. The CDR3 totals 12 residues. CDR3 sequence (DNA): TGTGCCAGCAGGTCCGATCTCTACGAGCAGTACTTC. Its translation is CASRSDLYEQYF.

The chain couples TRBV24-1 to TRBJ2-3; tentatively, D is TRBD2 (6 bases). Looked up from germline, CDR1 is KGHDR and CDR2 is SFDVKD. V was trimmed by 5 bases and J by 5 bases, leaving 13 bases between them. This CDR3 has 14 amino acids. CDR3 sequence reads: CATSGGGAQDTQYF. As DNA, the CDR3 is TGTGCCACCAGTGGAGGCGGGGCTCAAGATACGCAGTATTTT.